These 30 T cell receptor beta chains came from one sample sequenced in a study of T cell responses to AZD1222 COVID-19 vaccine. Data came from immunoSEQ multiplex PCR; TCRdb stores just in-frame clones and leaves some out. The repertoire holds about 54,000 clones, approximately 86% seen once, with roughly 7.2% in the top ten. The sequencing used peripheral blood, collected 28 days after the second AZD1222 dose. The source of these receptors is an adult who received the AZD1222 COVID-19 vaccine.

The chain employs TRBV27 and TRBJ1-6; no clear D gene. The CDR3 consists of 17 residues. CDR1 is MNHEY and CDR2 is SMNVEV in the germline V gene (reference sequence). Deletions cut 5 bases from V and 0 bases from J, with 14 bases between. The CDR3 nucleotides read TGTGCCAGCAGTCCCGACGGACGGAGCTCCTATAATTCACCCCTCCACTTT. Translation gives CASSPDGRSSYNSPLHF.

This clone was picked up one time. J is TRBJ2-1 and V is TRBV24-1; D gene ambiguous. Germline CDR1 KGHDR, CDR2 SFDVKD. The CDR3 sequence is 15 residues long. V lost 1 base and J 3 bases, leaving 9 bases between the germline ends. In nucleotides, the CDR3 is TGTGCCACCAGTGATTTAGGCCAGGACTACAATGAGCAGTTCTTC. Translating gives CATSDLGQDYNEQFF.

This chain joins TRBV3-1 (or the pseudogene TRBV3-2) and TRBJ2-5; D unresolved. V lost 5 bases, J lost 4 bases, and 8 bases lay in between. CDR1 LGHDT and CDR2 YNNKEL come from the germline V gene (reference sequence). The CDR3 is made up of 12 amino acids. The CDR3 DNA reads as TGTGCCAGCAGCAATGCTAGAGAGACCCAGTACTTC. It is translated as CASSNARETQYF.

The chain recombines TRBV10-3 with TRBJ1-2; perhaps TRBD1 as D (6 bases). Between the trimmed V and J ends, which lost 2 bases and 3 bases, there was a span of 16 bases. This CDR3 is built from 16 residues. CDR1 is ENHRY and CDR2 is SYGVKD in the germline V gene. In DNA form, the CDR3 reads TGTGCCATCAGTGAGCCGAGGGGTAGGGGGGACTATGGCTACACCTTC. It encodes CAISEPRGRGDYGYTF.

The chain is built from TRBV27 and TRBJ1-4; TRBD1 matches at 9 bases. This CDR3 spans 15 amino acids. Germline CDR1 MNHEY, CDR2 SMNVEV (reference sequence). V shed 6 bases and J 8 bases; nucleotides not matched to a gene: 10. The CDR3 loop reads CASRVGQGRNEKLFF. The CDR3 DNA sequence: TGTGCCAGCAGGGTGGGACAGGGTCGGAACGAAAAACTGTTTTTT.

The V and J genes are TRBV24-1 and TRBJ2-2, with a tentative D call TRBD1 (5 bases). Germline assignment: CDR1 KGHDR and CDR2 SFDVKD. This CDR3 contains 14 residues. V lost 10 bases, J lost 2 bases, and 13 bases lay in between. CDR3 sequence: CATFAGINTGELFF. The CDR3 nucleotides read TGTGCCACGTTCGCAGGGATCAACACCGGGGAGCTGTTTTTT.

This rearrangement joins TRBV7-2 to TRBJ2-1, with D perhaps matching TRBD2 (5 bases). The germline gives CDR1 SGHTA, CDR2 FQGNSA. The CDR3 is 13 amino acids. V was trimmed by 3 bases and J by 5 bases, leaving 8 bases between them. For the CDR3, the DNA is TGTGCCAGCAGCTTCGGGCGGGACAATGAGCAGTTCTTC. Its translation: CASSFGRDNEQFF. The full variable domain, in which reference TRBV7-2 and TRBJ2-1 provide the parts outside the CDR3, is GAGVSQSPSNKVTEKGKDVELRCDPISGHTALYWYRQSLGQGLEFLIYFQGNSAPDKSGLPSDRFSAERTGGSVSTLTIQRTQQEDSAVYLCASSFGRDNEQFFGPGTRLTVL.

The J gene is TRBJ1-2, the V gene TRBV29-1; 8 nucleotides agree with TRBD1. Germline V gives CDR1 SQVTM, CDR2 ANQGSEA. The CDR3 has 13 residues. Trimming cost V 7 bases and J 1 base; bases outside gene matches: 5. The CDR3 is CSAGTGLNYGYTF. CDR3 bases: TGCAGCGCTGGGACAGGACTTAACTATGGCTACACCTTC. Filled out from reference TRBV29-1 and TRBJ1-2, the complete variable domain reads SAVISQKPSRDICQRGTSLTIQCQVDSQVTMMFWYRQQPGQSLTLIATANQGSEATYESGFVIDKFPISRPNLTFSTLTVSNMSPEDSSIYLCSAGTGLNYGYTFGSGTRLTVV.

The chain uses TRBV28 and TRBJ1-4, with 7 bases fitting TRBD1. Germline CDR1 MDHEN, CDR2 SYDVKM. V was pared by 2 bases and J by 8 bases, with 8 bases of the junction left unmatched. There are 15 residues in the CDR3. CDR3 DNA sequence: TGTGCCAGCAGTTTAAACAGGGGAATTCGGGAAAAACTGTTTTTT. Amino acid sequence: CASSLNRGIREKLFF. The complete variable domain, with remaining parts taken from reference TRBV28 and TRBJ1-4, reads DVKVTQSSRYLVKRTGEKVFLECVQDMDHENMFWYRQDPGLGLRLIYFSYDVKMKEKGDIPEGYSVSREKKERFSLILESASTNQTSMYLCASSLNRGIREKLFFGSGTQLSVL.

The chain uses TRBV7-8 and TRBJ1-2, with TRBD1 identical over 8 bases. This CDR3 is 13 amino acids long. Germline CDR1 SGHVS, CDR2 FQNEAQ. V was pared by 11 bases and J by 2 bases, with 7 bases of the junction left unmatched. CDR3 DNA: TGTGCCGCGGGGACAGGTCGCAACTATGGCTACACCTTC. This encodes CAAGTGRNYGYTF.

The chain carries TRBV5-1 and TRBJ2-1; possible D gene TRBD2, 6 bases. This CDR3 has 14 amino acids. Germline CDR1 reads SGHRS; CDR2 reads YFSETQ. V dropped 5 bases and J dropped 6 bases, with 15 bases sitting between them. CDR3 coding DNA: TGCGCCAGCAGGCCACTTGTGACTAGCAATGAGCAGTTCTTC. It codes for CASRPLVTSNEQFF.

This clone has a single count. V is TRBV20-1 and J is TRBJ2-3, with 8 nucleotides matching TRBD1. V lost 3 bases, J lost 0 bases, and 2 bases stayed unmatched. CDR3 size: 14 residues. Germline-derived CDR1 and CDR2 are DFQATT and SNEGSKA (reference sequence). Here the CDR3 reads CSASGQGSTDTQYF. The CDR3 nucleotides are TGCAGTGCTAGTGGACAGGGTAGCACAGATACGCAGTATTTT.

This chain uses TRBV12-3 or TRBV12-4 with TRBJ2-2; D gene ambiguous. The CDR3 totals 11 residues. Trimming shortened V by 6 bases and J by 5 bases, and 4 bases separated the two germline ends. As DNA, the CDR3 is TGTGCCAGCAGACGGACCGGGGAGCTGTTTTTT. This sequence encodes CASRRTGELFF.

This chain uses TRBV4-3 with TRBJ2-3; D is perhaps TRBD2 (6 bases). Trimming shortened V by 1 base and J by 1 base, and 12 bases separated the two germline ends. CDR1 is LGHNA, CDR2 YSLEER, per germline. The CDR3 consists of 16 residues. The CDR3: CASSQGSGVGTDTQYF. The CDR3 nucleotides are TGCGCCAGCAGCCAAGGCTCGGGAGTCGGCACAGATACGCAGTATTTT.

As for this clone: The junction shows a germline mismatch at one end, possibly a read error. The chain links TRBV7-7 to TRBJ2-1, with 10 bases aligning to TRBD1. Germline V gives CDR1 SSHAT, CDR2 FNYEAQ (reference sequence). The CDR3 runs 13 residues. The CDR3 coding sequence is TGTGCTAGCAGCGGGGACAGGGGCAATGAGCAGTTCTTC. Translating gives CASSGDRGNEQFF.

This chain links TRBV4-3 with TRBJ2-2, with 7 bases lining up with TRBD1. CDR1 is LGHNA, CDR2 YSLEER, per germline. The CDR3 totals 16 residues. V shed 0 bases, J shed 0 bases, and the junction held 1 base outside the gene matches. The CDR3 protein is CASSQEQGTNTGELFF. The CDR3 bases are TGCGCCAGCAGCCAAGAACAGGGGACGAACACCGGGGAGCTGTTTTTT.

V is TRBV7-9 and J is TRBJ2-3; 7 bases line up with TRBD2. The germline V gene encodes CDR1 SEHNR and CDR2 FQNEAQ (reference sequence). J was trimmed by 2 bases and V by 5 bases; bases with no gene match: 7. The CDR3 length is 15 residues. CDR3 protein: CASSPSGVPTDTQYF. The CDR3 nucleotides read TGTGCCAGCAGCCCAAGCGGGGTCCCCACAGATACGCAGTATTTT.

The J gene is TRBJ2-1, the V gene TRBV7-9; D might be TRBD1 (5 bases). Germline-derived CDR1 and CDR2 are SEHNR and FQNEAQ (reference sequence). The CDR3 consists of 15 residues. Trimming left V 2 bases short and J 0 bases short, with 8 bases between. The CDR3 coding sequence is TGTGCCAGCAGCTTACAGGGAACCTCCTACAATGAGCAGTTCTTC. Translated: CASSLQGTSYNEQFF.

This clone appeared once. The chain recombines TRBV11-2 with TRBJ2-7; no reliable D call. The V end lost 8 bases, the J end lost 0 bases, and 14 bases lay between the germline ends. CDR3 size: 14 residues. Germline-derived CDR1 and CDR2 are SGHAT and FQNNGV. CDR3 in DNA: TGTGCCAGCCGACTTGGATTTAGCTCCTACGAGCAGTACTTC. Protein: CASRLGFSSYEQYF. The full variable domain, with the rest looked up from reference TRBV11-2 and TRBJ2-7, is EAGVAQSPRYKIIEKRQSVAFWCNPISGHATLYWYQQILGQGPKLLIQFQNNGVVDDSQLPKDRFSAERLKGVDSTLKIQPAKLEDSAVYLCASRLGFSSYEQYFGPGTRLTVT.

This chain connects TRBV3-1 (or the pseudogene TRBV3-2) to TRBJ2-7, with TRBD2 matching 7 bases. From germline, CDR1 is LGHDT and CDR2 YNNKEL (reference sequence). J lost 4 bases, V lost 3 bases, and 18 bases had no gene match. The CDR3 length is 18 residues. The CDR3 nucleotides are TGTGCCAGCAGCCATGCCCCCTGGGAGGGAACCACCAGATACGAGCAGTACTTC. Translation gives CASSHAPWEGTTRYEQYF.

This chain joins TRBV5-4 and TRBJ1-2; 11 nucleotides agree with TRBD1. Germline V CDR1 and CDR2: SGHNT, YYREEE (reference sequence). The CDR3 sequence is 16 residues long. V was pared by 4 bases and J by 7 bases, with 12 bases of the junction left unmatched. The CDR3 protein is CASSTALRDRGFGYTF. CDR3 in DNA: TGTGCCAGCAGCACCGCCCTAAGGGACAGGGGGTTTGGCTACACCTTC.

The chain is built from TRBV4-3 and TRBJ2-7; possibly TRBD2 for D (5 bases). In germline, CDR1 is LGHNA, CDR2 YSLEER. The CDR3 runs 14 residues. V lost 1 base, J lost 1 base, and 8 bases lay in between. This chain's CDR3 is CASSQVWESYEQYF. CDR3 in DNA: TGCGCCAGCAGCCAAGTCTGGGAGTCCTACGAGCAGTACTTC.

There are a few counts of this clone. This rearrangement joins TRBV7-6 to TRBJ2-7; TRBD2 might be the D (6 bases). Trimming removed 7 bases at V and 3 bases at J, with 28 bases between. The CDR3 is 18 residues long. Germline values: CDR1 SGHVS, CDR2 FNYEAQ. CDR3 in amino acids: CASTSRLFQGRTNYEQYF. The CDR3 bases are TGTGCCAGCACGTCCCGGCTTTTTCAGGGACGGACTAACTACGAGCAGTACTTC.

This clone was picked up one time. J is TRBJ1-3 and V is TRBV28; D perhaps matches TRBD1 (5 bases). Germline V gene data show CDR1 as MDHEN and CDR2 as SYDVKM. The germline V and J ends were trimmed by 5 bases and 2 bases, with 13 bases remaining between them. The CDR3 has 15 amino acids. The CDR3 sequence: CASSINRFPGNTIYF. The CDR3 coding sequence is TGTGCCAGCAGTATTAACAGGTTCCCTGGAAACACCATATATTTT.

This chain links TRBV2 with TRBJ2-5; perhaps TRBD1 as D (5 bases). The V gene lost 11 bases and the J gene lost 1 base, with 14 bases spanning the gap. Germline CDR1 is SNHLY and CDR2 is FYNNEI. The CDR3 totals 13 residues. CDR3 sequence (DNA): TGTGCCGTCGATGGGGCCACCCAAGAGACCCAGTACTTC. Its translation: CAVDGATQETQYF.

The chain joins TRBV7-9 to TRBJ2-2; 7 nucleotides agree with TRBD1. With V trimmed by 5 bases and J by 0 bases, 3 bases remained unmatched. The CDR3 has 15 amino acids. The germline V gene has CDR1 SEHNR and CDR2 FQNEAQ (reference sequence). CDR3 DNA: TGTGCCAGCAGCCCCGGGACAGCGAACACCGGGGAGCTGTTTTTT. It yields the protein CASSPGTANTGELFF.

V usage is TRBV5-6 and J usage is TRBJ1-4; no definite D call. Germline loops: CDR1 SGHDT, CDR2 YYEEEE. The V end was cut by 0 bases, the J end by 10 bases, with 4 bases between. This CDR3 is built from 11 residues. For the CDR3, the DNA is TGTGCCAGCAGCTTGGGAAGAAAACTGTTTTTT. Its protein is CASSLGRKLFF.

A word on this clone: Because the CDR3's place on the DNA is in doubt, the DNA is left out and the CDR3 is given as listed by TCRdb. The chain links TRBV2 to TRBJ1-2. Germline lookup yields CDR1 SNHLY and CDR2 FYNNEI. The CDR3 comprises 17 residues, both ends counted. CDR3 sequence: CASSESGGKGFLESYTF.

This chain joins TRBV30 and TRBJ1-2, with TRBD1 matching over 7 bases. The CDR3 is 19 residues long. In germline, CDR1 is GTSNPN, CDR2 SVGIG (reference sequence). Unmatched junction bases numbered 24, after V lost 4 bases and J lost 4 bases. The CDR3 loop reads CAWTGGWGQPIESVYGYTF. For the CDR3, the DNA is TGTGCCTGGACCGGGGGGTGGGGACAGCCCATCGAGAGTGTCTATGGCTACACCTTC.

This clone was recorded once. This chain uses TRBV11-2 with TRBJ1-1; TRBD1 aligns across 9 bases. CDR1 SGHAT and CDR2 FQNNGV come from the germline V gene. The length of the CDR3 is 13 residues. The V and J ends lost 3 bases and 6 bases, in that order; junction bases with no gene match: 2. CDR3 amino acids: CASSFTGGPEAFF. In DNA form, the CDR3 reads TGTGCCAGCAGCTTTACAGGGGGCCCTGAAGCTTTCTTT.